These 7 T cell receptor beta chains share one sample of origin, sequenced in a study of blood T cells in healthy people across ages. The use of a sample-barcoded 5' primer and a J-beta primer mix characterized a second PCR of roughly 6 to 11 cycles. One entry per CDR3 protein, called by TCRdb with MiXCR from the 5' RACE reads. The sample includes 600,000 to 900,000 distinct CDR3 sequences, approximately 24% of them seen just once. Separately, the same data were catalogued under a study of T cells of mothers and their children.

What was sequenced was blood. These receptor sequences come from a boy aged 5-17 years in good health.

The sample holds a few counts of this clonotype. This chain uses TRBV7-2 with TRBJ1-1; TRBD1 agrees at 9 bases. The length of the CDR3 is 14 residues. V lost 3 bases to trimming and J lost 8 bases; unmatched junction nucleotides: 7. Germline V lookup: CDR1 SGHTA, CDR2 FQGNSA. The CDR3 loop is CASSLSRDRVEAFF. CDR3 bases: TGTGCCAGCAGCTTGTCCCGGGACAGGGTCGAAGCTTTCTTT.

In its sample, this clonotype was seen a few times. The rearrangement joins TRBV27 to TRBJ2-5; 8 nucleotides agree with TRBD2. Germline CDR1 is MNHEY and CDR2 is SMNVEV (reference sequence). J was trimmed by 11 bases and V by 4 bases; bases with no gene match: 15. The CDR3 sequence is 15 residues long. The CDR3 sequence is CASSSSAGAPGEQYF. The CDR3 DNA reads TGTGCCAGCAGTTCCTCAGCGGGGGCCCCGGGGGAGCAGTACTTC.

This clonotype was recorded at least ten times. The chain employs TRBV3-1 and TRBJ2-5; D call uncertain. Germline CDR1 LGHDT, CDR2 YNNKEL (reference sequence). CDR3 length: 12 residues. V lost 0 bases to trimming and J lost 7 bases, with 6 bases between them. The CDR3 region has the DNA TGTGCCAGCAGCCAAGATGGTCCGACCCAGTACTTC. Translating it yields CASSQDGPTQYF.

The CDR3 loop is CASSQQGRDEQYF. The CDR3 region has the DNA TGCGCCAGCAGCCAACAGGGGCGAGACGAGCAGTACTTC. The genes are TRBV5-1 and TRBJ2-5; 7 nucleotides agree with TRBD1. Judging by the DNA end, TRBJ2-7 fits better; the J call may be wrong. The CDR3 covers 13 residues. Germline V gene data show CDR1 as SGHRS and CDR2 as YFSETQ.

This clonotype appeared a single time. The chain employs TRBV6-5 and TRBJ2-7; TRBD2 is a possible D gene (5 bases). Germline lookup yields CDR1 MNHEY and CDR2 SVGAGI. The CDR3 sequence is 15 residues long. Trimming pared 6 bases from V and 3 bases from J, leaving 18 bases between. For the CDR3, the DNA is TGTGCCAGCAGCCCTTCAGCCGGGAACCGCTACGAGCAGTACTTC. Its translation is CASSPSAGNRYEQYF.

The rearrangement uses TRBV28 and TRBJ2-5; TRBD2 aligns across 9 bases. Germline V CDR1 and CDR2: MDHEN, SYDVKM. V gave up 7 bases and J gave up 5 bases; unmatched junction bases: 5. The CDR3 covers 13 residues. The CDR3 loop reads CASNMRGGETQYF. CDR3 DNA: TGTGCCAGCAACATGCGGGGGGGCGAGACCCAGTACTTC. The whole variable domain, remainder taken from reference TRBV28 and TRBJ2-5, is DVKVTQSSRYLVKRTGEKVFLECVQDMDHENMFWYRQDPGLGLRLIYFSYDVKMKEKGDIPEGYSVSREKKERFSLILESASTNQTSMYLCASNMRGGETQYFGPGTRLLVL.

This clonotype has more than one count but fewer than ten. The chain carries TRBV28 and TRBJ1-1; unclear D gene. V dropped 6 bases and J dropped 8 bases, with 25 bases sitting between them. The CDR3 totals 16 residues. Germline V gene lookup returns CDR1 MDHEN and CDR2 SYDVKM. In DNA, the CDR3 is TGTGCCAGCAGCCCAAACTTGGCCGAAAGGCCGTCGGAAGCTTTCTTT. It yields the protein CASSPNLAERPSEAFF.